The next 26 T cell receptor beta chains were all read from a single sample in a study of cytomegalovirus exposure and HLA in healthy donors. PCR was performed using 60 Vbeta and 13 Jbeta primers. Generated by immunoSEQ multiplex PCR, the TCRdb table keeps only in-frame clones and is missing some. The table lists roughly 200,000 clones, 70% to 80% of them singletons. Material: PBMCs. These receptors were taken from a woman between 55 and 75 years old in good health and CMV-seropositive.

The rearrangement joins TRBV5-1 to TRBJ2-3; unclear D gene. The CDR3 sequence is 15 residues long. The germline CDR1 and CDR2 sequences are SGHRS and YFSETQ. V was shortened by 0 bases and J by 3 bases, with 11 bases between the two germline ends. DNA of the CDR3: TGCGCCAGCAGCTTGGGTGGAGTTATGACAGATACGCAGTATTTT. This sequence encodes CASSLGGVMTDTQYF.

The chain links TRBV11-3 to TRBJ2-5, with 8 bases that match TRBD1. The last part of the DNA fits TRBJ2-7 better; the J call may be wrong. The germline CDR1 and CDR2 sequences are SGHNT and YENEEA. This CDR3 comprises 13 residues. The CDR3 is CASIAGGFYEQYF. In nucleotides, the CDR3 is TGTGCCAGCATCGCAGGGGGCTTCTACGAGCAGTACTTC.

This clone came up once. J is TRBJ1-3 and V is TRBV7-8; no clear D. Trimming shortened V by 1 base and J by 0 bases, and 4 bases separated the two germline ends. CDR3 length: 14 amino acids. The germline gives CDR1 SGHVS, CDR2 FQNEAQ. The CDR3 nucleotides read TGTGCCAGCAGCTTAGGGGCCTCTGGAAACACCATATATTTT. Protein: CASSLGASGNTIYF.

The V call is TRBV4-2, the J call TRBJ1-4; D unresolved. CDR1 and CDR2 from the germline V gene are LGHNA and YNFKEQ. Trimming took off 1 base at V and 8 bases at J, with 5 bases between the two ends. The CDR3 has 12 residues. CDR3 in amino acids: CASSQVGEKLFF. The CDR3 DNA sequence: TGTGCCAGCAGCCAAGTCGGGGAAAAACTGTTTTTT.

This clone was recorded once. The chain has TRBV9 and TRBJ2-1; 9 bases are a match to TRBD2. Germline CDR1 and CDR2: SGDLS and YYNGEE. Unmatched junction bases numbered 13, after V lost 2 bases and J lost 10 bases. The CDR3 extends over 16 amino acids. CDR3 protein: CASSVTGTSLASEQFF. The CDR3 DNA follows: TGTGCCAGCAGCGTTACCGGGACTAGCCTGGCGTCGGAGCAGTTCTTC. Together with reference TRBV9 and TRBJ2-1, the CDR3 gives the full variable domain: DSGVTQTPKHLITATGQRVTLRCSPRSGDLSVYWYQQSLDQGLQFLIQYYNGEERAKGNILERFSAQQFPDLHSELNLSSLELGDSALYFCASSVTGTSLASEQFFGPGTRLTVL.

The chain links TRBV20-1 to TRBJ2-2, with unresolved D. Trimming shortened V by 3 bases and J by 8 bases, and 7 bases separated the two germline ends. Germline CDR1 DFQATT, CDR2 SNEGSKA (reference sequence). This CDR3 contains 11 residues. CDR3 loop: CSASGWGELFF. The CDR3 DNA is TGCAGTGCTAGCGGTTGGGGGGAGCTGTTTTTT.

The chain uses TRBV9 and TRBJ2-1; TRBD2 matches 14 bases. The V gene end was trimmed by 0 bases and the J gene end by 4 bases; junction bases not matched to a gene: 0. Germline V CDR1 and CDR2: SGDLS, YYNGEE. CDR3 size: 16 residues. CDR3 nucleotides: TGTGCCAGCAGCGTAGGACTAGCGGGAGGGTACAATGAGCAGTTCTTC. This translates into CASSVGLAGGYNEQFF.

The CDR3 protein is CASSLGSGGLGNTEAFF. CDR3 in DNA: TGTGCCAGCAGCCTTGGCTCGGGAGGGTTAGGAAACACTGAAGCTTTCTTT. The chain employs TRBV7-6 and TRBJ1-1; D uncertain. Trimming removed 5 bases at V and 2 bases at J, with 21 bases between. The CDR3 covers 17 residues. Looked up from germline, CDR1 is SGHVS and CDR2 is FNYEAQ.

This clone showed up just a few times. J is TRBJ1-3 and V is TRBV12-5, with 7 bases matching TRBD1. This CDR3 has 15 residues. With V trimmed by 5 bases and J by 0 bases, 4 bases remained unmatched. The germline CDR1 and CDR2 sequences are LGHNT and FRNRAP. CDR3 protein: CASGPGTVSGNTIYF. In DNA form, the CDR3 reads TGTGCTAGTGGTCCCGGGACAGTCTCTGGAAACACCATATATTTT.

The chain is built from TRBV5-1 and TRBJ2-1; 9 nucleotides align to TRBD2. Germline V gene sequence: CDR1 SGHRS, CDR2 YFSETQ. V shed 0 bases, J shed 9 bases, and the junction held 4 bases outside the gene matches. The CDR3 covers 14 residues. CDR3 bases: TGCGCCAGCAGCTTGGAGGGGACTAGCAGTGAGCAGTTCTTC. This translates into CASSLEGTSSEQFF.

The genes are TRBV30 and TRBJ1-3; D not resolved. Germline CDR1 GTSNPN, CDR2 SVGIG (reference sequence). The CDR3 runs to 15 residues. V was pared by 3 bases and J by 0 bases, with 12 bases between. In nucleotides, the CDR3 is TGTGCCTGGAGGGCAACAGTTAACTCTGGAAACACCATATATTTT. Translation gives CAWRATVNSGNTIYF.

The CDR3 bases are TGCAGTGCGTCTCAAAGACATGGCCTCCACTTT. Protein product: CSASQRHGLHF. The chain uses TRBV20-1 and TRBJ1-6; no reliable D call. The CDR3 is 11 residues long. The V and J ends lost 6 bases and 15 bases respectively, with 15 bases between them. The germline CDR1 and CDR2 sequences are DFQATT and SNEGSKA (reference sequence).

This chain joins TRBV4-1 and TRBJ2-2, with D perhaps TRBD2 (6 bases). Between the trimmed V and J ends, which lost 4 bases and 6 bases, there was a span of 21 bases. Germline V gives CDR1 MGHRA, CDR2 YSYEKL. This CDR3 region has 17 residues. CDR3: CASSRGVTRGWAGELFF. The CDR3 DNA reads TGCGCCAGCAGCCGGGGGGTCACGCGGGGATGGGCCGGGGAGCTGTTTTTT.

The chain carries TRBV5-1 and TRBJ1-4; no clear D. CDR3 size: 14 residues. Germline values: CDR1 SGHRS, CDR2 YFSETQ. Trimming stripped 2 bases from V and 7 bases from J, with 12 bases between. Written as DNA, the CDR3 is TGCGCCAGCAGCTTAGGAGTGGAAGGTGAAAAACTGTTTTTT. Its translation is CASSLGVEGEKLFF.

V gene TRBV5-1 combines with J gene TRBJ2-3; 9 bases match TRBD2. This CDR3 comprises 15 residues. Germline V lookup: CDR1 SGHRS, CDR2 YFSETQ. The V and J ends lost 2 bases and 1 base, in that order; junction bases with no gene match: 2. CDR3 coding DNA: TGCGCCAGCAGCTTACCTAGCGGGGGCACAGATACGCAGTATTTT. It yields the protein CASSLPSGGTDTQYF.

The V gene is TRBV19, the J gene TRBJ2-1, with D possibly matching TRBD2 (6 bases). Looked up from germline, CDR1 is LNHDA and CDR2 is SQIVND (reference sequence). The length of the CDR3 is 16 residues. The V end was cut by 4 bases, the J end by 8 bases, with 21 bases between. CDR3 amino acids: CASSTLTGTVVHEQFF. In nucleotides, the CDR3 is TGTGCCAGTAGTACCCTGACCGGGACTGTAGTCCATGAGCAGTTCTTC. Combining the CDR3 with reference TRBV19 and TRBJ2-1 gives the whole variable domain DGGITQSPKYLFRKEGQNVTLSCEQNLNHDAMYWYRQDPGQGLRLIYYSQIVNDFQKGDIAEGYSVSREKKESFPLTVTSAQKNPTAFYLCASSTLTGTVVHEQFFGPGTRLTVL.

The V and J genes are TRBV6-5 and TRBJ1-2; D is possibly TRBD1 (6 bases). CDR3 length: 13 amino acids. Germline V gene sequence: CDR1 MNHEY, CDR2 SVGAGI. V was trimmed by 4 bases and J by 5 bases, leaving 11 bases between them. The CDR3, as DNA: TGTGCCAGCAGTTCGCGGACAGCTTATGGCTACACCTTC. Amino acid sequence: CASSSRTAYGYTF.

In this sample, this clone turned up a few times. The chain joins TRBV5-4 to TRBJ1-3; 7 bases map to TRBD1. The trim removed 4 bases at V and 4 bases at J, leaving 5 bases unmatched. This CDR3 contains 14 residues. Germline V CDR1 and CDR2: SGHNT, YYREEE (reference sequence). For the CDR3, the DNA is TGTGCCAGCAGCCCAGGGGGAACCGGAAACACCATATATTTT. It specifies CASSPGGTGNTIYF.

This clone was found a few times. CDR3 nucleotide sequence: TGTGCCAGCAGCGTATCTGTGCAGGGAAACACCGGGGAGCTGTTTTTT. It yields the protein CASSVSVQGNTGELFF. This chain uses TRBV9 with TRBJ2-2; maybe TRBD1 (5 bases). The CDR3 runs 16 residues. Deletions cut 1 base from V and 2 bases from J, with 12 bases between. Germline V gene data show CDR1 as SGDLS and CDR2 as YYNGEE.

The V call is TRBV29-1, the J call TRBJ2-3; a possible D gene is TRBD2 (5 bases). V lost 5 bases to trimming and J lost 2 bases, with 11 bases between them. The CDR3 length is 13 residues. Germline V CDR1 and CDR2: SQVTM, ANQGSEA. CDR3 amino acids: CSVFPGNTDTQYF. The CDR3 coding sequence is TGCAGCGTTTTCCCCGGGAACACAGATACGCAGTATTTT.

This clone is a singleton in its sample. The rearrangement uses TRBV25-1 and TRBJ1-6, with TRBD1 as a possible D gene (5 bases). The germline CDR1 and CDR2 sequences are MGHDK and SYGVNS. V lost 5 bases, J lost 4 bases, and 12 bases lay in between. The CDR3 has 15 amino acids. CDR3 coding DNA: TGTGCCAGCAGTTCCCACGGGGGGTATAATTCACCCCTCCACTTT. Its translation: CASSSHGGYNSPLHF.

The CDR3, as DNA: TGCGCCAGCAGTCCCCCGGAGGGGACAGGGGCAGATACGCAGTATTTT. The encoded protein is CASSPPEGTGADTQYF. The V gene is TRBV23-1, the J gene TRBJ2-3, with 10 bases matching TRBD1. TRBV23-1 is sorted into the ORF group, with uncertain function. The CDR3 contains 16 residues. The ends lost 4 bases at V and 4 bases at J; junction bases unmatched: 8.

This clone was counted a few times. The chain employs TRBV7-9 and TRBJ2-1; D perhaps matches TRBD2 (6 bases). The length of the CDR3 is 12 residues. Germline CDR1 reads SEHNR; CDR2 reads FQNEAQ (reference sequence). Between the trimmed V and J ends, which lost 6 bases and 3 bases, there was a span of 6 bases. The CDR3 nucleotides are TGTGCCAGCAGGGGACTCTACAATGAGCAGTTCTTC. Encoded protein: CASRGLYNEQFF. Looking up the rest from reference TRBV7-9 and TRBJ2-1 gives the full variable domain: DTGVSQNPRHKITKRGQNVTFRCDPISEHNRLYWYRQTLGQGPEFLTYFQNEAQLEKSRLLSDRFSAERPKGSFSTLEIQRTEQGDSAMYLCASRGLYNEQFFGPGTRLTVL.

CDR3 nucleotides: TGCGCCAGCAGCTCAGGGGCGGCTGGGGCCAACGTCCTGACTTTC. This codes for CASSSGAAGANVLTF. The V and J genes are TRBV5-1 and TRBJ2-6, with D possibly matching TRBD1 (6 bases). CDR3 length: 15 amino acids. The germline V and J ends were trimmed by 3 bases and 2 bases, with 9 bases remaining between them. Germline assignment: CDR1 SGHRS and CDR2 YFSETQ.

In DNA form, the CDR3 reads TGTGCCTGGAGTGTTGACTTAGAGCAGCCCCAGCATTTT. Amino acid sequence: CAWSVDLEQPQHF. The V and J genes are TRBV30 and TRBJ1-5; unclear D gene. CDR1 GTSNPN and CDR2 SVGIG come from the germline V gene (reference sequence). V dropped 0 bases and J dropped 7 bases, with 10 bases sitting between them. The CDR3 consists of 13 residues.

This CDR3 reads CAWTSDRVGEQYF. As DNA, the CDR3 is TGTGCCTGGACCTCCGACAGGGTCGGGGAGCAGTACTTC. The gene calls are TRBV30 and TRBJ2-7, with 7 bases that match TRBD1. The CDR3 is made up of 13 amino acids. The trim removed 4 bases at V and 7 bases at J, leaving 10 bases unmatched. Germline CDR1 reads GTSNPN; CDR2 reads SVGIG (reference sequence).